One and the same sample provided the 3 T cell receptor beta chains below, sequenced in a study of immune characterization of retroperitoneal liposarcoma. A single record per CDR3 protein comes from TCRdb applying MiXCR to the PCR reads. The data contain roughly 10,000 distinct CDR3 sequences, approximately 28% of them singletons. The sample comprised tumor tissue. Receptors were obtained from a male donor with retroperitoneal liposarcoma.

The chain uses TRBV7-3 and TRBJ2-5; TRBD1 might be the D (6 bases). This CDR3 is built from 15 residues. Trimming cost V 5 bases and J 4 bases, with 17 bases left between them. Per the germline V gene, CDR1 is SGHTA and CDR2 is FQGTGA. The CDR3 spells CASSPGPGDPETQYF. Written as DNA, the CDR3 is TGTGCCAGCAGCCCTGGCCCAGGGGATCCAGAGACCCAGTACTTC.

The chain recombines TRBV12-3 or TRBV12-4 with TRBJ1-2; TRBD1 matches at 9 bases. There are 15 residues in the CDR3. Trimming cost V 3 bases and J 2 bases; bases outside gene matches: 4. DNA for the CDR3: TGTGCCAGCAGTTTTTCTACAGGGGGCAACTATGGCTACACCTTC. Translation: CASSFSTGGNYGYTF.

On this clonotype: One end of the junction does not line up with germline, which may come from a read error. This chain joins TRBV25-1 and TRBJ2-7; TRBD2 is a possible D gene (5 bases). There are 12 residues in the CDR3. Germline loops: CDR1 MGHDK, CDR2 SYGVNS. The chain's CDR3 is CASSESGGPTDF. The DNA of the CDR3 is TGTGCCAGCAGTGAATCTGGAGGCCCCACGGACTTC.